Listed here are 22 T cell receptor beta chains from one sample, sequenced in a study of monozygotic twins with inflammatory bowel disease. TCRdb reanalyzed the 5' RACE reads, giving one entry per CDR3 protein sequence and no DNA. Its listing shows around 380,000 distinct CDR3 sequences. The specimen was blood. The receptors originated from a human donor with ulcerative colitis or Crohn's disease, or a healthy co-twin of an affected twin (not recorded which).

The V call is TRBV29-1, the J call TRBJ1-4. Looked up from germline, CDR1 is SQVTM and CDR2 is ANQGSEA. The CDR3 runs 16 residues. Here the CDR3 reads CSAEAGGTATNEKLFF.

V gene TRBV24-1 combines with J gene TRBJ2-1; TCRdb designates TRBD2, a call that cannot be tested without DNA. This CDR3 spans 21 amino acids. The germline V gene has CDR1 KGHDR and CDR2 SFDVKD. This CDR3 is CATSDSWTSGRALEDYNEQFF.

The rearrangement uses TRBV30 and TRBJ1-4. This CDR3 spans 15 amino acids. Germline CDR1 is GTSNPN and CDR2 is SVGIG (reference sequence). CDR3 sequence: CAWSVGDSPGEKLFF. Based on the CDR3 plus reference TRBV30 and TRBJ1-4, the full variable domain is SQTIHQWPATLVQPVGSPLSLECTVEGTSNPNLYWYRQAAGRGLQLLFYSVGIGQISSEVPQNLSASRPQDRQFILSSKKLLLSDSGFYLCAWSVGDSPGEKLFFGSGTQLSVL.

V gene TRBV10-3 combines with J gene TRBJ2-7. In germline, CDR1 is ENHRY, CDR2 SYGVKD. The CDR3 has 12 residues. The chain's CDR3 is CAIRDSPYEQYF.

The V and J genes are TRBV4-2 and TRBJ1-6; the TCRdb D gene call, TRBD1, has no DNA to confirm it. This CDR3 region has 12 residues. From germline, CDR1 is LGHNA and CDR2 YNFKEQ. The CDR3 sequence is CASSPGGGPLHF.

This sequence joins TRBV9 and TRBJ2-7. The CDR3 is 16 amino acids. CDR1 SGDLS and CDR2 YYNGEE come from the germline V gene. The CDR3 here is CASSVALAGSSYEQYF.

The CDR3 spells CAGAKQGGRSYEQYF. This sequence joins TRBV28 and TRBJ2-7; TCRdb proposes TRBD1, but this gene call is untestable without DNA. The CDR3 has 15 residues. Per germline, CDR1 MDHEN and CDR2 SYDVKM.

The V gene is TRBV3-1, the J gene TRBJ1-1; TCRdb's D gene call, TRBD1, goes unchecked for lack of DNA. The CDR3 loop spans 15 amino acids. CDR1 is LGHDT, CDR2 YNNKEL, per germline (reference sequence). The CDR3 sequence: CASSQGTGVYSEAFF.

CDR3: CASSVVQGSAEAFF. This chain uses TRBV9 with TRBJ1-1; TCRdb returns TRBD1, unconfirmable since there is no DNA. The length of the CDR3 is 14 residues. Germline V gene lookup returns CDR1 SGDLS and CDR2 YYNGEE. Together with reference TRBV9 and TRBJ1-1, the CDR3 gives the full variable domain: DSGVTQTPKHLITATGQRVTLRCSPRSGDLSVYWYQQSLDQGLQFLIQYYNGEERAKGNILERFSAQQFPDLHSELNLSSLELGDSALYFCASSVVQGSAEAFFGQGTRLTVV.

The chain couples TRBV20-1 to TRBJ2-1; TCRdb designates TRBD2, a call that cannot be tested without DNA. This CDR3 has 16 amino acids. Germline values: CDR1 DFQATT, CDR2 SNEGSKA (reference sequence). CDR3 loop: CSAPWGLAGSYNEQFF.

J is TRBJ2-5 and V is TRBV15; TCRdb names TRBD1, which stays unverified in the absence of DNA. CDR3 length: 15 amino acids. From germline, CDR1 is LNHNV and CDR2 YYDKDF (reference sequence). CDR3 residues: CATSRTPAGEETQYF. Full variable domain (rest looked up from reference TRBV15 and TRBJ2-5): DAMVIQNPRYQVTQFGKPVTLSCSQTLNHNVMYWYQQKSSQAPKLLFHYYDKDFNNEADTPDNFQSRRPNTSFCFLDIRSPGLGDTAMYLCATSRTPAGEETQYFGPGTRLLVL.

The J gene is TRBJ1-1, the V gene TRBV7-2. The V gene's germline CDR1 is SGHTA and CDR2 FQGNSA. The CDR3 has 13 amino acids. The CDR3 loop is CASSILFGTEAFF.

The rearrangement joins TRBV5-1 to TRBJ2-3. Germline lookup yields CDR1 SGHRS and CDR2 YFSETQ. The CDR3 extends over 18 amino acids. Here the CDR3 reads CASSLGRLDLLHTDTQYF.

The chain couples TRBV20-1 to TRBJ2-3; TCRdb indicates TRBD2, and absent DNA this call remains unverified. The CDR3 is 17 residues long. From germline, CDR1 is DFQATT and CDR2 SNEGSKA (reference sequence). The CDR3 sequence is CSARDLRDSISTDTQYF.

This chain joins TRBV18 and TRBJ1-6; TCRdb's assignment of TRBD1 cannot be checked, as there is no DNA. The CDR3 is 13 residues long. CDR1 KGHSH and CDR2 LQKENI come from the germline V gene. CDR3 sequence reads: CASSPNRDSPLHF. Combining the CDR3 with reference TRBV18 and TRBJ1-6 gives the whole variable domain NAGVMQNPRHLVRRRGQEARLRCSPMKGHSHVYWYRQLPEEGLKFMVYLQKENIIDESGMPKERFSAEFPKEGPSILRIQQVVRGDSAAYFCASSPNRDSPLHFGNGTRLTVT.

The J gene is TRBJ2-5, the V gene TRBV9; TCRdb's D gene call, TRBD1, goes unchecked for lack of DNA. This CDR3 is 15 amino acids long. CDR1 is SGDLS, CDR2 YYNGEE, per germline. The CDR3 protein is CASSSRVGTGGTQYF.

The chain couples TRBV9 to TRBJ2-1; checking the TCRdb D call of TRBD2 is not possible without DNA. The CDR3 is 15 amino acids. Germline V gene lookup returns CDR1 SGDLS and CDR2 YYNGEE. CDR3 loop: CASSVLAGPQDEQFF.

V is TRBV20-1 and J is TRBJ2-7; TCRdb proposes TRBD1, but this gene call is untestable without DNA. CDR3 length: 14 amino acids. The V gene's germline CDR1 is DFQATT and CDR2 SNEGSKA (reference sequence). The CDR3 reads CSANGGDIAHEQYF.

The rearrangement links TRBV7-2 to TRBJ2-5; TCRdb's D call, TRBD2, is unchecked because there is no DNA. Germline CDR1 is SGHTA and CDR2 is FQGNSA. The length of the CDR3 is 15 residues. The CDR3: CASSHTSGIQETQYF. Full variable domain (outside the CDR3, taken from reference TRBV7-2 and TRBJ2-5): GAGVSQSPSNKVTEKGKDVELRCDPISGHTALYWYRQSLGQGLEFLIYFQGNSAPDKSGLPSDRFSAERTGGSVSTLTIQRTQQEDSAVYLCASSHTSGIQETQYFGPGTRLLVL.

The chain is built from TRBV20-1 and TRBJ1-1; there is no DNA to check the TCRdb D call of TRBD1. CDR3 length: 13 residues. In germline, CDR1 is DFQATT, CDR2 SNEGSKA (reference sequence). The CDR3: CSARDIMNTEAFF.

V gene TRBV6-1 combines with J gene TRBJ2-7; TCRdb returns TRBD1, unconfirmable since there is no DNA. The CDR3 is made up of 17 amino acids. CDR1 MNHNS and CDR2 SASEGT come from the germline V gene. The CDR3 region is CASSKAGGGPPPYEQYF.

The chain employs TRBV6-2 or TRBV6-3 and TRBJ2-1. The CDR3 extends over 15 amino acids. In germline, CDR1 is MNHEY, CDR2 SVGEGT. The CDR3 sequence: CASSYGPNIGHEQFF.